This T cell receptor beta chain derives from a study of cytomegalovirus exposure and HLA in healthy donors. General study findings and limits: A later examination showed that TCR association rates differed by HLA locus, with DRB1 most and HLA-C fewest. Overall, about 160 TCR beta chains were annotated as cytomegalovirus-associated.

60 Vbeta and 13 Jbeta primers were used in PCR. Profiling relied on immunoSEQ multiplex PCR, and the TCRdb table lists in-frame clones only, not all of them. The table records approximately 190,000 clones, roughly four fifths of them present only once. The CDR3 runs 16 residues. Germline V CDR1 and CDR2: LNHDA, SQIVND (reference sequence). V lost 6 bases and J lost 9; bases outside the gene matches: 19. In regard to this clone: No antigen is known for it.

The sequencing sample was made of PBMCs. The J gene is TRBJ2-5, the V gene TRBV19; 7 nucleotides line up with TRBD1. The sequence was obtained from a man aged 35 to 55 in good health and CMV-seropositive. The CDR3 DNA follows: TGTGCCAGTAGAAGCGGTCAAGGGACAGCTGTAGGGTCCCAGTACTTC. This translates into CASRSGQGTAVGSQYF.